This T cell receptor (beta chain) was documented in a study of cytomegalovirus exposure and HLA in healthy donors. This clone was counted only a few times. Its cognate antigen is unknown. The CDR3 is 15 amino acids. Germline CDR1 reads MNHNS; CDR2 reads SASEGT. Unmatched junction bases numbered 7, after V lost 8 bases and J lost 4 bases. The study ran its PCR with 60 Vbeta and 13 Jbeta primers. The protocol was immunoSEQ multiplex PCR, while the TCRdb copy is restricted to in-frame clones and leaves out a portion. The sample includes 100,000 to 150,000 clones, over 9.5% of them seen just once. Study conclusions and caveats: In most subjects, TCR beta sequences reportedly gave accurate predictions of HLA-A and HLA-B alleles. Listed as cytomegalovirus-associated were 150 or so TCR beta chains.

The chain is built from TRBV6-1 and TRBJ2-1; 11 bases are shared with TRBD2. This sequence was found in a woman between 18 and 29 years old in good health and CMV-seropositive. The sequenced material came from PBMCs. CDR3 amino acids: CASQGGTSGYNEQFF. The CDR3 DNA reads TGTGCCAGCCAAGGCGGGACTAGCGGTTACAATGAGCAGTTCTTC.